The present T cell receptor beta chain was sequenced within a study of regulatory T cells in long-lasting Graves disease. Study-level points and caveats: It was in persistent disease that TRBV28, TRBJ1-2 and TRBJ2-5 were favored.

In regard to this clonotype: What it binds is unknown.

The time point here: newly diagnosed GD, antithyroid drugs for less than 3 months. TCR sequences were obtained from RNA taken from PBMCs. V was clipped by 4 bases and J by 7 bases; unmatched bases: 11. The length of the CDR3 is 14 residues. Germline lookup yields CDR1 SGDLS and CDR2 YYNGEE. Building the TCR beta libraries relied on iRepertoire HTBI primers, and CDR3 regions underwent Arm-PCR. Source study methods: Gene usage covered approximately 60 TRBV and roughly 13 TRBJ segments. TCRdb reanalysed the multiplex PCR reads using MiXCR and keeps one entry per CDR3 protein. TCRdb assigned the V and J calls; the authors' analysis was not used. The sample comprises a few hundred thousand distinct CDR3 sequences, 15% to 20% of which are singletons, and 20% to 25% rests with the top ten. These data were also reused for a study on T cells in Graves' hyperthyroidism and ophthalmopathy. That paper notes: HTBI primers drove first-round RT-PCR of the TCR CDR3.

The sequences come from peripheral blood mononuclear cells (PBMCs), collected at new diagnosis, from a patient treated with antithyroid drugs. This chain joins TRBV9 and TRBJ2-7, with 7 bases that match TRBD2. This sequence was found in a woman aged 18-35 years with Graves disease. CDR3 amino acids: CASSPRAGLGEQYF. As DNA, the CDR3 is TGTGCCAGCAGCCCACGAGCGGGGCTTGGAGAGCAGTACTTC.